Listed here is a single T cell receptor (beta chain). Its target is unknown. The data were produced by immunoSEQ multiplex PCR, yet TCRdb's version contains in-frame clones alone and is incomplete. This table holds some 660,000 clones, 73% found once. The CDR3 extends over 10 amino acids. CDR1 is MDHEN, CDR2 SYDVKM, per germline. V was trimmed by 7 bases and J by 15 bases, leaving 12 bases between them. This specimen comes from a study of shared clonotypes between healthy human individuals. Study details: For every donor, three CD4 naive, three CD4 memory, two CD8 naive and one CD8 memory plates were used.

General study points: Shared clonotypes across all four donors exceeded non-shared ones in generation probability. Tissues were not sampled, only blood, and their repertoires likely differ. Clonotype sharing levels among donors were expected to vary with sequencing depth.

The material sequenced was memory CD4+ T cells sorted from blood. Subset given: CD45RA-negative fraction. The clonotype comes from a woman aged 25-40 years in good health. V gene TRBV28 combines with J gene TRBJ1-4; no clear D gene. DNA of the CDR3: TGTGCCAGCATGAGGGAATTGTTGTTTTTT. Amino acid sequence: CASMRELLFF.